This T cell receptor (beta chain) emerged from a study of T cell responses to AZD1222 COVID-19 vaccine. The study's findings and limits: Mostly white British, mostly female donors; authors suggested clonal diversity may be underestimated.

The V gene lost 0 bases and the J gene lost 8 bases, with 15 bases spanning the gap. Germline CDR1 SGDLS, CDR2 YYNGEE. The CDR3 loop spans 15 amino acids. Of note for this clone: What it recognizes is unknown.

Assay: immunoSEQ multiplex PCR; the TCRdb copy retains only in-frame clones and omits some. Counted here are 210,000 or so clones, about 94% occurring once; the ten biggest clones make up over 1.5%. The TCR originated in an adult who received the MenACWY meningococcal vaccine as a control. This sequence joins TRBV9 and TRBJ2-1, with D hard to call. The material was peripheral blood, obtained 28 days after the second dose of the MenACWY control vaccine. Written as DNA, the CDR3 is TGTGCCAGCAGCGTAGATCTTCCAACCAACGATGAGCAGTTCTTC. Residues: CASSVDLPTNDEQFF.